Below, one TCR beta chain is given with its context. In the authors' workflow: By means of reference gene primer amplification, nucleated cell counts were estimated. The repertoire was sequenced with immunoSEQ multiplex PCR; TCRdb's copy has only in-frame clones and lacks some. Clone size and V and J calls were adopted from that table, with D and trimming inferred from the DNA. Among about 200,000 clones listed, around 85% were seen once. These data originate in a study of blood T cell repertoires in COVID-19. As for the study in general: Samples of COVID-19 (acute and convalescent) were obtained from the United States, Italy and Spain. PBMCs, B-cell-depleted T cells, or T cells provided the cDNA or gDNA that made up the material.

The J segment lost 0 bases and the V segment lost 0 bases, leaving 9 bases of the junction unmatched. CDR1 and CDR2 (germline): MGHRA, YSYEKL. The CDR3 spans 18 residues. The genes are TRBV4-1 and TRBJ1-2, with 8 bases that match TRBD1. The sample consisted of peripheral blood. The clonotype comes from a woman aged 45-59 years with acute or convalescent COVID-19. CDR3 bases: TGCGCCAGCAGCCAAGATCCGGGACAGGCTGGACCTAACTATGGCTACACCTTC. Translating it yields CASSQDPGQAGPNYGYTF.